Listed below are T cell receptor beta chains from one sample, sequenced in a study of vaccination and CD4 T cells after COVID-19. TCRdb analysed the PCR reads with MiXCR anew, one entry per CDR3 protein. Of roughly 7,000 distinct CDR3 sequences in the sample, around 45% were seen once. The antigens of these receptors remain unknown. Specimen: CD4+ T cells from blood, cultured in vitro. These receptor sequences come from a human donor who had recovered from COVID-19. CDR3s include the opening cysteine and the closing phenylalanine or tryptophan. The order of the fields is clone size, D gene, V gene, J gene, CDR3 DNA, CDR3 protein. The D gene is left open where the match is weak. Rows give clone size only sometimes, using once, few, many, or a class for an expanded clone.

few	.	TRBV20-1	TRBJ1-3	TGCAGTGCTAGAGACGAAGGGGCTTCAGGGGTGGATGGAAACACCATATATTTT	CSARDEGASGVDGNTIYF
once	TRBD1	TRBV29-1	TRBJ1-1	TGCAGCGTTGAAGATCCAATAGGAGGGGGCACGGCAAACCCTGAAGCTTTCTTT	CSVEDPIGGGTANPEAFF
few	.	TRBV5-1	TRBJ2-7	TGCGCCAGCAGCTATACGGGCCTGAGGACCTACGAGCAGTACTTC	CASSYTGLRTYEQYF
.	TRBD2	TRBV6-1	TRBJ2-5	TGTGCCAGCAGTGAAGCGGTCTTCGGCGGGGGGTACCAAGAGACCCAGTACTTC	CASSEAVFGGGYQETQYF
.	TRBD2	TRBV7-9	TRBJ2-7	TGTGCCAGCAGCGCCCTGCGGCGGGGAGGGCCCTTCCACGAGCAGTACTTC	CASSALRRGGPFHEQYF
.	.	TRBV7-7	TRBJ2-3	TGTGCTAGCAGCTTAGGGCACCCTCCAGCAGATACGCAGTATTTT	CASSLGHPPADTQYF
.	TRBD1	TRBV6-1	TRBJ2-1	TGTGCCAGCAGCCTGAGACAGGGATCAAATGAGCAGTTCTTC	CASSLRQGSNEQFF
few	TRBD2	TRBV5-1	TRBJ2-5	TGCGCCAGCAGCCTGTCTAGCGGGACTCAAGAGACCCAGTACTTC	CASSLSSGTQETQYF
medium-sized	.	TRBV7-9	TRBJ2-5	TGTGCCAGCACCCCTACGGCAGCAGAGACCCAGTACTTC	CASTPTAAETQYF
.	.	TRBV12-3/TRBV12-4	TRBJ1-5	TGTGCCAGTGGGTACTACCACAATTGGCCCCAGCATTTT	CASGYYHNWPQHF
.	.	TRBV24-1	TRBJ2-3	TGTGCCACCATGGTCAGGCGTATTCCGGTGGGTACGCAGTATTTT	CATMVRRIPVGTQYF
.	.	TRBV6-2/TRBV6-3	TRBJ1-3	TGTGCCAGCACCCAGGCCGGGACTGGAAACACCATATATTTT	CASTQAGTGNTIYF
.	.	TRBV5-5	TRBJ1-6	TGTGCCAGCAGCTTCCTCACTTATAATTCACCCCTCCACTTT	CASSFLTYNSPLHF
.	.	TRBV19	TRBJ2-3	TGTGCCAGTAGTAATCTAGTGACAGATACGCAGTATTTT	CASSNLVTDTQYF
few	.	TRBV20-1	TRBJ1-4	TGCAGTGCTAGAACGGGCCATTCGGATGAAAAACTGTTTTTT	CSARTGHSDEKLFF
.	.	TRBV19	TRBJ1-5	TGTGCCAGTAGTAACCAGGTCAACGTCCGGCCCCAGCATTTT	CASSNQVNVRPQHF
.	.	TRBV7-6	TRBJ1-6	TGTGCCAGCAGCTTAGGGGGAATTGGGAATTCACCCCTCCACTTT	CASSLGGIGNSPLHF
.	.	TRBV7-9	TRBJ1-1	TGTGCCAGCAGCTTTTTGGGGGCTGAAGCTTTCTTT	CASSFLGAEAFF
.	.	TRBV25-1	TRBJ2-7	TGTGCCAGCAGTGAAGATCGGCGGGAGCAGTACTTC	CASSEDRREQYF
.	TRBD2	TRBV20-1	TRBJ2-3	TGCAGTGCAAAAACTAGCGGGGGGGCGGCAGATACGCAGTATTTT	CSAKTSGGAADTQYF
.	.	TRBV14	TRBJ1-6	TGTGCCAGCAGCCAAGGGCGGTATAATTCACCCCTCCACTTT	CASSQGRYNSPLHF
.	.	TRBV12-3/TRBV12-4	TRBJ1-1	TGTGCCAGCAGTTTATTCGGGACTGAAGCTTTCTTT	CASSLFGTEAFF
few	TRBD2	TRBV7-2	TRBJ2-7	TGTGCCAGCAGCTTAGCGTTTGGTTTCAGGAGCGGGAGGCCCACCTACGAGCAGTACTTC	CASSLAFGFRSGRPTYEQYF
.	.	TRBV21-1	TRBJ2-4	TGTGCCAGCAGCAAAGTGAGGGGGCCGACTCAGTACTTC	CASSKVRGPTQYF
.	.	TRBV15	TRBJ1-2	TGTGCCACCAGCAGAGATCGGTACGGAATGGGTGGCTACACCTTC	CATSRDRYGMGGYTF
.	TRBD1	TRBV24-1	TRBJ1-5	TGTGCCACCAGGAAACAGGGGGCGGGTAATCAGCCCCAGCATTTT	CATRKQGAGNQPQHF
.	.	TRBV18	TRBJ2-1	TGTGCCAGCTCACCATCGGGGGATGTCTCCTACAATGAGCAGTTCTTC	CASSPSGDVSYNEQFF
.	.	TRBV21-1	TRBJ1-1	TGTGCCAGCAGCGTCGGGTGGATCGACACTGAAGCTTTCTTT	CASSVGWIDTEAFF
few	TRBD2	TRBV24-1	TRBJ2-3	TGTGCCACCGGTAAGACTAGCGGCCCTCATACGCAGTATTTT	CATGKTSGPHTQYF
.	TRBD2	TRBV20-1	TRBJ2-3	TGCAGTGGGGGGCTAGCGGGAGCAGATACGCAGTATTTT	CSGGLAGADTQYF
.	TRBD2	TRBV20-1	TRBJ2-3	TGCAGTGCTAACGTAGCGGGGGGGGTGGATACGCAGTATTTT	CSANVAGGVDTQYF